This paragraph reports one T cell receptor (beta chain). The authors' processing: Reference gene primer amplification gave nucleated cell count estimates. The table came from immunoSEQ multiplex PCR; TCRdb's copy has only in-frame clones and leaves some out. V and J calls and clone size are as listed in that table; D and trimming were resolved from the DNA. The sample has around 250,000 clones; 80% to 90% are singletons. The sample originates from a study of blood T cell repertoires in COVID-19. As for the study in general: Material from acute and convalescent COVID-19 was sourced from the United States, Italy and Spain. PBMCs, B-cell-depleted T cells, or T cells were the source of the cDNA or gDNA that made up the material.

This receptor was obtained from a man aged 60-69 years with acute or convalescent COVID-19. The sample was peripheral blood.

CDR3 sequence: CAWSVKGWVAEAFF. DNA of the CDR3: TGTGCCTGGAGTGTTAAGGGGTGGGTGGCTGAAGCTTTCTTT. The chain is built from TRBV30 and TRBJ1-1; weak D call: TRBD1 (5 bases). The V and J ends lost 0 bases and 6 bases respectively, with 14 bases between them. There are 14 residues in the CDR3. Per the germline V gene, CDR1 is GTSNPN and CDR2 is SVGIG (reference sequence).